This T cell receptor (beta chain) was sequenced during a study of blood T cell repertoires in COVID-19. Background on the study: The United States, Italy and Spain supplied acute and convalescent COVID-19 samples.

Authors' processing steps: Estimation of nucleated cell counts relied on the amplification of reference gene primers. The assay was immunoSEQ multiplex PCR, and TCRdb's table has in-frame clones only and misses some. V and J calls and clone size are those listed in that table; D and trimming were worked out from the DNA. Of about 300,000 clones listed, 83% are singletons. The J segment lost 6 bases and the V segment lost 1 base, leaving 3 bases of the junction unmatched. The CDR3 spans 15 residues. Germline CDR1 LGHNA, CDR2 YSLEER. The clonotype was recovered from a woman aged 45-60 years who had recovered from COVID-19. The sequencing sample was made of peripheral blood. V usage is TRBV4-3 and J usage is TRBJ1-6; 7 nucleotides match TRBD1. The CDR3 reads CASSQGTGFNSPLHF. The CDR3 coding sequence is TGCGCCAGCAGCCAAGGGACAGGCTTTAATTCACCCCTCCACTTT.